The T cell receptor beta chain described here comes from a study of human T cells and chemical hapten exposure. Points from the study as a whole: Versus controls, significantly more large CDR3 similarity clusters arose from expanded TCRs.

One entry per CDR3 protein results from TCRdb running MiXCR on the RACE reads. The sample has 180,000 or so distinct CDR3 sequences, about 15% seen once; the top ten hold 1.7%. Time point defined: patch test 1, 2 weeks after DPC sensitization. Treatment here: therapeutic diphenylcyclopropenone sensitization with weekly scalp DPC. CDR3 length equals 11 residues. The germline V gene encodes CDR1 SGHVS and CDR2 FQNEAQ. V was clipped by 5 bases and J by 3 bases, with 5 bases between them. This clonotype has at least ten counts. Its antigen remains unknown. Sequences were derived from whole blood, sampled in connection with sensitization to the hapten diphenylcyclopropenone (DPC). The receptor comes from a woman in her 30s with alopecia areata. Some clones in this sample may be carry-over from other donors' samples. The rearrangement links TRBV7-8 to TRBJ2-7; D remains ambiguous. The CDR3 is CASSTYYEQYF. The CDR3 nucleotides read TGTGCCAGCAGCACCTACTACGAGCAGTACTTC. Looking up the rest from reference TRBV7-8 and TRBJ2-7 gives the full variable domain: GAGVSQSPRYKVAKRGQDVALRCDPISGHVSLFWYQQALGQGPEFLTYFQNEAQLDKSGLPSDRFFAERPEGSVSTLKIQRTQQEDSAVYLCASSTYYEQYFGPGTRLTVT.